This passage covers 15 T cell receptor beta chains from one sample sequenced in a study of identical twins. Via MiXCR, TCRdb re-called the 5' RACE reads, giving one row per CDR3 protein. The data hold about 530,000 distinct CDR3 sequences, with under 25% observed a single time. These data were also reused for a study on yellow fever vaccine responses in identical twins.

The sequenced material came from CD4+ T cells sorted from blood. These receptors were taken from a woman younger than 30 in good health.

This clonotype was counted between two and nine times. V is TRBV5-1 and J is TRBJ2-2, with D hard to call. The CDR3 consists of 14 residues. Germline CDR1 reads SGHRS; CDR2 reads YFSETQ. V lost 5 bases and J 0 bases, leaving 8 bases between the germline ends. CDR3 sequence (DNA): TGCGCCAGCAGAGACGCTCCGAACACCGGGGAGCTGTTTTTT. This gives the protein CASRDAPNTGELFF.

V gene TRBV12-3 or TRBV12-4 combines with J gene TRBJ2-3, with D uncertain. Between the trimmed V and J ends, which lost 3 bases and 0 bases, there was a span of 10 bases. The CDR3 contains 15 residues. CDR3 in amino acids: CASSLERRSTDTQYF. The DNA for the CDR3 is TGTGCCAGCAGTTTGGAGAGGCGGAGCACAGATACGCAGTATTTT.

The CDR3 is CASSLVAGGNTEAFF. CDR3 nucleotide sequence: TGTGCCAGCAGCTTAGTGGCGGGGGGTAACACTGAAGCTTTCTTT. The genes are TRBV7-2 and TRBJ1-1; perhaps TRBD1 as D (5 bases). Trimming removed 1 base at V and 2 bases at J, with 11 bases between. From germline, CDR1 is SGHTA and CDR2 FQGNSA. The CDR3 length is 15 residues.

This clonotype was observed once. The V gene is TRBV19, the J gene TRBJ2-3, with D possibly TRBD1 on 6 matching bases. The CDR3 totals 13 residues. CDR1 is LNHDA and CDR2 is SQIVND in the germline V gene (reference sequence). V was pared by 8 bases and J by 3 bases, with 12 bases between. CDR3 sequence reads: CASCHQGTDTQYF. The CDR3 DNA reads TGTGCCAGTTGTCACCAGGGGACAGATACGCAGTATTTT.

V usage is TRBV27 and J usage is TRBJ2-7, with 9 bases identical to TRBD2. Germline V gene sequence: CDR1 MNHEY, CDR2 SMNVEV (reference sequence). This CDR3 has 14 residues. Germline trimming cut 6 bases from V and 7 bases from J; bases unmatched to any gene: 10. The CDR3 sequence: CASRELAGRGEQYF. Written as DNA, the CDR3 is TGTGCCAGCAGAGAACTAGCGGGCCGGGGAGAGCAGTACTTC.

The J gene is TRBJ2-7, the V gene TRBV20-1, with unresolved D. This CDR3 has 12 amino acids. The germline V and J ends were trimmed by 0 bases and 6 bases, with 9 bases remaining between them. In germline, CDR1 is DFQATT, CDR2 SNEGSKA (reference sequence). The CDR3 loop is CSARDQSGEQYF. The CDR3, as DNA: TGCAGTGCTAGAGATCAGTCCGGCGAGCAGTACTTC.

The CDR3 loop is CASTPGGSLGREQYF. CDR3 nucleotide sequence: TGTGCCAGCACTCCCGGCGGGTCTTTGGGACGCGAGCAGTACTTC. This rearrangement joins TRBV3-1 to TRBJ2-7, with D possibly being TRBD1 or TRBD2 (5 bases each). Trimming removed 7 bases from V and 6 bases from J, with 22 bases in between. CDR3 length equals 15 residues. CDR1 and CDR2 from the germline V gene are LGHDT and YNNKEL (reference sequence).

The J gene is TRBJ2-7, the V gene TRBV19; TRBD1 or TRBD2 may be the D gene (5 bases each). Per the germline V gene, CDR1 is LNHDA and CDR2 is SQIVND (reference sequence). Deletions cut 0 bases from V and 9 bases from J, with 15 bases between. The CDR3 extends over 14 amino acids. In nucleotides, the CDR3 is TGTGCCAGTAGTATAGATGGGGGTCCGAATCGGCAGTACTTC. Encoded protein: CASSIDGGPNRQYF.

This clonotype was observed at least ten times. CDR3 sequence reads: CASSLRIFNQPQHF. In DNA form, the CDR3 reads TGTGCCAGCAGCCTCAGAATATTCAATCAGCCCCAGCATTTT. The chain employs TRBV12-3 or TRBV12-4 and TRBJ1-5; D ambiguous. Trimming pared 6 bases from V and 3 bases from J, leaving 12 bases between. The CDR3 is made up of 14 amino acids.

The CDR3 nucleotides read TGTGCCAGCAGTCCCCAATCGCCGGGACAGCAGTACGTC. It is translated as CASSPQSPGQQYV. The J gene is TRBJ2-7, the V gene TRBV28, with D perhaps given as TRBD1 or TRBD2 (5 bases each). The ends were cut back, 5 bases at V and 8 bases at J, with 16 bases in the middle. CDR3 size: 13 residues. CDR1 is MDHEN and CDR2 is SYDVKM in the germline V gene.

In DNA form, the CDR3 reads TGTGCCATCAGTGAGTCGCTGGGGTGGCAAGCTTTCTTT. As protein: CAISESLGWQAFF. The rearrangement uses TRBV10-3 and TRBJ1-1; D remains unclear. The V and J ends lost 0 bases and 9 bases respectively, with 11 bases between them. The CDR3 sequence is 13 residues long. CDR1 is ENHRY, CDR2 SYGVKD, per germline.

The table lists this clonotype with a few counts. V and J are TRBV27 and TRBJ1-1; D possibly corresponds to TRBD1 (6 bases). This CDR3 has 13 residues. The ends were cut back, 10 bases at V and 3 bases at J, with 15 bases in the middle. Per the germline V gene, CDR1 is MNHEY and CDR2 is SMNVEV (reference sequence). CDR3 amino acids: CATSQGYHTEAFF. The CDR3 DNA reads TGTGCCACCTCCCAGGGGTACCACACTGAAGCTTTCTTT.

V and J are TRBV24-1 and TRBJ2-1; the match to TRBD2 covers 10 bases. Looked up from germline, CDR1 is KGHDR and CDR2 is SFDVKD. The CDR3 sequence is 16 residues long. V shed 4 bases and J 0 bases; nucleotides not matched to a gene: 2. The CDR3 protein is CATSETSGNSYNEQFF. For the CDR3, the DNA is TGTGCCACCAGTGAAACTAGCGGGAACTCCTACAATGAGCAGTTCTTC.

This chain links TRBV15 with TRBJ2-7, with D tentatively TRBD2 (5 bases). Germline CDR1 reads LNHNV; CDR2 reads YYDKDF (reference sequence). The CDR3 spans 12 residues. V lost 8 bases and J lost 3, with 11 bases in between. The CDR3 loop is CATRNEGYEQYF. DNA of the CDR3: TGTGCCACCCGCAATGAGGGCTACGAGCAGTACTTC.

CDR3 in amino acids: CSASAGTGGTDTQYF. CDR3 DNA: TGCAGTGCTAGCGCCGGGACAGGGGGCACAGATACGCAGTATTTT. The J gene is TRBJ2-3, the V gene TRBV20-1; 10 bases align to TRBD1. The CDR3 spans 15 residues. Germline trimming cut 3 bases from V and 1 base from J; bases unmatched to any gene: 4. CDR1 DFQATT and CDR2 SNEGSKA come from the germline V gene (reference sequence).